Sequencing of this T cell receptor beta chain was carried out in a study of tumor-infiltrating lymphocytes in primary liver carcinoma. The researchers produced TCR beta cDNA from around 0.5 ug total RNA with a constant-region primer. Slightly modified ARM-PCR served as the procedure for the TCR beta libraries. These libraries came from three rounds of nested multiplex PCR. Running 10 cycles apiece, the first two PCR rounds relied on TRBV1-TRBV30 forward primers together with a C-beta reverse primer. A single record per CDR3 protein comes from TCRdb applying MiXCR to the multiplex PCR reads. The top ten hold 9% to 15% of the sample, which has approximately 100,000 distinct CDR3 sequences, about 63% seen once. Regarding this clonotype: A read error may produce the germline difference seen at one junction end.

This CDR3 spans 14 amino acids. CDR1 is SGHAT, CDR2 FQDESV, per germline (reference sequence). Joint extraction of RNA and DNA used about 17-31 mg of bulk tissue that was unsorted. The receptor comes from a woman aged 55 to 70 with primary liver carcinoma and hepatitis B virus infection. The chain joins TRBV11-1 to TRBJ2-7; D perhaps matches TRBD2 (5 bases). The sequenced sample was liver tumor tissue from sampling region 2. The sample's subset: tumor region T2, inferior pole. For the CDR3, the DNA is TGTGCCAGAAGCTTCAGTGGGAGCAACCACGCGCGGTACTTC. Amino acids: CARSFSGSNHARYF.